Listed below are T cell receptor beta chains from one sample, sequenced in a study of long-term antiretroviral therapy in people with HIV. Here immunoSEQ multiplex PCR was the method, and the copy in TCRdb shows in-frame clones only, minus some. The sample yields tens of thousands of clones, about 95% seen once. This specimen consisted of unsorted PBMCs, obtained around 6 years after starting antiretroviral therapy. Source of these receptors: a man under 40 with HIV. CDR3s include the opening cysteine and the closing phenylalanine or tryptophan. Fields, in order: J gene, clone size, V gene, D gene, CDR3 protein, CDR3 DNA. The D gene is left open where the match is weak. Size is stated for part of the rows, as once, few or many counts, or as a class when the clone is expanded.

>TRBJ2-2|-|TRBV7-7|TRBD2
CASSSGLAVHTGELFF
TGTGCTAGCAGCTCTGGACTAGCGGTACACACCGGGGAGCTGTTTTTT
>TRBJ2-3|-|TRBV6-1|-
CASRRQADTDTQYF
TGTGCCAGCAGGCGACAGGCCGACACAGATACGCAGTATTTT
>TRBJ2-5|-|TRBV4-1|TRBD1
CASSRGGTGVGETQYF
TGCGCCAGCAGCCGCGGAGGGACAGGGGTGGGGGAGACCCAGTACTTC
>TRBJ1-1|-|TRBV15|-
CATSRGGGGNTEAFF
TGTGCCACCAGCAGAGGGGGGGGCGGAAACACTGAAGCTTTCTTT
>TRBJ2-7|-|TRBV5-6|-
CASSLGQSEQYF
TGTGCCAGCAGCTTGGGACAGAGTGAGCAGTACTTC
>TRBJ2-2|once|TRBV7-6|TRBD2
CASSLVGEGAGELFF
TGTGCCAGCAGCTTAGTCGGGGAGGGTGCCGGGGAGCTGTTTTTT
>TRBJ1-2|-|TRBV6-1|-
CASSERGTLRGYTF
TGTGCCAGCAGTGAAAGGGGGACCTTGAGGGGCTACACCTTC
>TRBJ2-7|-|TRBV10-2|-
CASRDLREAYEQYF
TGCGCCAGCAGGGACCTTAGAGAGGCCTACGAGCAGTACTTC
>TRBJ2-7|-|TRBV9|TRBD2
CASTGGPQSYEQYF
TGTGCCAGCACGGGGGGGCCACAATCCTACGAGCAGTACTTC
>TRBJ1-2|-|TRBV19|TRBD1
CASSIGDRGLLLYGYTF
TGTGCCAGTAGCATTGGGGACAGGGGCCTTTTGCTTTATGGCTACACCTTC
>TRBJ1-2|-|TRBV11-2|-
CASSRISGQTSGYGYTF
TGTGCCAGCAGCCGGATATCAGGACAGACCTCTGGCTATGGCTACACCTTC
>TRBJ1-2|-|TRBV10-3|TRBD1
CAISETGGGYTF
TGTGCCATCAGTGAGACAGGGGGCGGCTACACCTTC
>TRBJ1-6|-|TRBV7-5|-
CARSSQVEYRSSYNSPLHF
TGTGCCAGAAGCTCACAGGTGGAATATCGTAGCTCCTATAATTCACCCCTCCACTTT
>TRBJ1-5|-|TRBV28|-
CASSFGGEGQPQHF
TGTGCCAGCAGTTTCGGGGGGGAAGGGCAGCCCCAGCATTTT
>TRBJ1-5|once|TRBV6-6|-
CASSPRGRGPQPQHF
TGTGCCAGCAGTCCGCGAGGCCGGGGACCTCAGCCCCAGCATTTT
>TRBJ1-1|-|TRBV14|-
CASSQQPPGGLYTEAFF
TGTGCCAGCAGCCAACAACCTCCTGGGGGCCTGTACACTGAAGCTTTCTTT
>TRBJ1-2|-|TRBV19|-
CASSIDHSAINYGYTF
TGTGCCAGTAGTATAGATCATAGCGCGATTAACTATGGCTACACCTTC
>TRBJ2-3|once|TRBV11-1|-
CASSLGGRSSTDTQYF
TGTGCCAGCAGCTTAGGAGGTCGATCAAGCACAGATACGCAGTATTTT
>TRBJ2-7|few|TRBV11-1|TRBD1
CASSPTGANYEQYF
TGTGCCAGCAGCCCAACAGGGGCCAATTACGAGCAGTACTTC
>TRBJ1-5|-|TRBV2|-
CASSPGDSNQPQHF
TGTGCCAGCAGTCCAGGGGATAGCAATCAGCCCCAGCATTTT
>TRBJ1-4|-|TRBV19|-
CASSMTDYNEKLFF
TGTGCCAGTAGTATGACGGACTATAATGAAAAACTGTTTTTT
>TRBJ2-7|-|TRBV5-5|-
CASSLDDNPGRYEQYF
TGTGCCAGCAGCTTGGACGACAACCCGGGGAGGTACGAGCAGTACTTC
>TRBJ2-5|-|TRBV28|-
CASSLWSETQYF
TGTGCCAGCAGTTTATGGTCCGAGACCCAGTACTTC
>TRBJ2-2|-|TRBV4-1|-
CASSQNLDPTGELFF
TGCGCCAGCAGCCAGAACCTAGACCCCACCGGGGAGCTGTTTTTT
>TRBJ2-2|-|TRBV7-9|TRBD2
CASSFPTSGGAKTGELFF
TGTGCCAGCAGCTTCCCAACTAGCGGGGGGGCTAAAACCGGGGAGCTGTTTTTT
>TRBJ1-1|-|TRBV9|-
CASSVGGATEAFF
TGTGCCAGCAGCGTAGGAGGGGCCACTGAAGCTTTCTTT
>TRBJ2-3|-|TRBV30|-
CAWSVLISTDTQYF
TGTGCCTGGAGTGTACTGATTAGCACAGATACGCAGTATTTT
>TRBJ2-3|-|TRBV5-6|TRBD2
CASSAPYSGGLTTDTQYF
TGTGCCAGCAGCGCCCCCTATAGCGGGGGGCTTACCACAGATACGCAGTATTTT
>TRBJ2-2|-|TRBV5-4|TRBD2
CASSHGAGMATGELFF
TGTGCCAGCAGCCATGGAGCGGGAATGGCCACCGGGGAGCTGTTTTTT